The 5 T cell receptor beta chains below were found in one sample sequenced in a study of T cells in narcolepsy listed by TCRdb under 2018. Library preparation used the immunoSEQ multiplex PCR assay. Here the immuneACCESS table is served through TCRdb, limited to in-frame sequences with V and J called. Missing clones are a known gap in these copies; in checked studies unresolved V genes cover under half, and the rest lacks a known reason. This sample gives under 3,500 clones in total; around 62% of them show up just once. Of the sample, roughly half is held by the ten largest clones. Input material: CD45RA- memory CD8+ T cells from PBMCs. The meaning of the sample's cell subset or site label: memory T cells sorted ex vivo from peripheral blood. The receptors come from a human donor with narcolepsy.

The chain uses TRBV4-1 and TRBJ2-2; D gene unclear. Germline V gene sequence: CDR1 MGHRA, CDR2 YSYEKL. Trimming left V 0 bases short and J 8 bases short, with 10 bases between. The CDR3 runs to 14 residues. The CDR3 nucleotides are TGCGCCAGCAGCCAAGAGTGGAATCAAGGGGAGCTGTTTTTT. Translating it yields CASSQEWNQGELFF.

By proportion, this clone is large. The J gene is TRBJ2-1, the V gene TRBV7-9, with no clear D. This CDR3 region has 14 residues. The germline V gene encodes CDR1 SEHNR and CDR2 FQNEAQ (reference sequence). V lost 5 bases and J 4 bases, leaving 12 bases between the germline ends. The CDR3 region has the DNA TGTGCCAGCAGCCATGAGAAAAGGTACAATGAGCAGTTCTTC. Translation gives CASSHEKRYNEQFF.

J is TRBJ2-1 and V is TRBV5-1; D remains ambiguous. V was cut by 4 bases and J by 7 bases, with 18 bases left in between. The CDR3 is 15 residues long. CDR1 SGHRS and CDR2 YFSETQ come from the germline V gene. The CDR3 DNA is TGCGCCAGCAGCCTCAATGACATTCTAGGAAATGAGCAGTTCTTC. It encodes CASSLNDILGNEQFF.

This clone was seen only a few times. DNA for the CDR3: TGTGCCAGCAGCACCCCCACCGGGTCCCTGGCCTATAATTCACCCCTCCACTTT. Protein product: CASSTPTGSLAYNSPLHF. V gene TRBV7-9 combines with J gene TRBJ1-6; no firm D call. The germline V gene encodes CDR1 SEHNR and CDR2 FQNEAQ (reference sequence). V lost 5 bases and J 2 bases, leaving 19 bases between the germline ends. The CDR3 totals 18 residues. Based on the CDR3 plus reference TRBV7-9 and TRBJ1-6, the full variable domain is DTGVSQNPRHKITKRGQNVTFRCDPISEHNRLYWYRQTLGQGPEFLTYFQNEAQLEKSRLLSDRFSAERPKGSFSTLEIQRTEQGDSAMYLCASSTPTGSLAYNSPLHFGNGTRLTVT.

In the case of this clone: It is likely a read error: a sequence one base away is far more abundant. Other DNA sequences within the sample encode an identical CDR3. The rearrangement uses TRBV11-2 and TRBJ1-2, with D perhaps TRBD1 (5 bases). With 5 bases removed from V and 7 bases from J, the gap between germline ends came to 20 bases. In germline, CDR1 is SGHAT, CDR2 FQNNGV. This CDR3 has 15 residues. As DNA, the CDR3 is TGTGCCAGCAGCCAAGAGCAGGGTTCCGTCCTTGGCTACACCTTC. Translated: CASSQEQGSVLGYTF.